What follows are 11 T cell receptor beta chains derived from one specimen sequenced in a study of post-analysis software for immune sequencing data. Findings and limits, study-wide: Patients showed TRBV5-6, TRBV5-1 and TRBV20-1 among about five TRBV segments more frequent than in controls.

Their specific antigens are unknown. Prepared TCR beta cDNA libraries contained unique molecular identifiers. Each CDR3 protein is one row after TCRdb ran MiXCR on the PCR reads. The top ten hold around 1.7% of the sample, which has 550,000 to 700,000 distinct CDR3 sequences, roughly 40% seen once. Source material: blood. The source is a girl aged 10 to 17 with multiple sclerosis.

Only a few counts were recorded for this clonotype. The V and J genes are TRBV9 and TRBJ2-7; the D gene is possibly TRBD1 (5 bases). Germline assignment: CDR1 SGDLS and CDR2 YYNGEE. Trimming took off 2 bases at V and 1 base at J, with 10 bases between the two ends. The CDR3 has 14 residues. CDR3 loop: CASSVQGGSYEQYF. The CDR3 DNA reads TGTGCCAGCAGCGTTCAGGGTGGGTCCTACGAGCAGTACTTC.

This clonotype has a handful of counts. The CDR3 DNA follows: TGCAGCGTTGGCCCGGGGGAAGACTGTGGCTACACCTTC. Its translation: CSVGPGEDCGYTF. The chain joins TRBV29-1 to TRBJ1-2; possible D gene TRBD1, 5 bases. Germline CDR1 reads SQVTM; CDR2 reads ANQGSEA. The CDR3 contains 13 residues. V was shortened by 4 bases and J by 7 bases, with 16 bases between the two germline ends. Based on the CDR3 plus reference TRBV29-1 and TRBJ1-2, the full variable domain is SAVISQKPSRDICQRGTSLTIQCQVDSQVTMMFWYRQQPGQSLTLIATANQGSEATYESGFVIDKFPISRPNLTFSTLTVSNMSPEDSSIYLCSVGPGEDCGYTFGSGTRLTVV.

The V and J genes are TRBV5-1 and TRBJ2-1; D is unresolved. Germline values: CDR1 SGHRS, CDR2 YFSETQ. V lost 4 bases, J lost 2 bases, and 10 bases lay in between. CDR3 length: 14 residues. The CDR3 spells CASSPAPPYNEQFF. Written as DNA, the CDR3 is TGCGCCAGCAGCCCGGCGCCCCCCTACAATGAGCAGTTCTTC.

The J gene is TRBJ2-5, the V gene TRBV7-9, with 11 bases matching TRBD2. V shed 5 bases and J 2 bases; nucleotides not matched to a gene: 4. The CDR3 consists of 15 residues. CDR1 SEHNR and CDR2 FQNEAQ come from the germline V gene (reference sequence). The CDR3 sequence is CASSGTSGLQETQYF. DNA of the CDR3: TGTGCCAGCAGCGGGACTAGCGGCCTACAAGAGACCCAGTACTTC. The full variable domain, its missing parts supplied by reference TRBV7-9 and TRBJ2-5, is DTGVSQNPRHKITKRGQNVTFRCDPISEHNRLYWYRQTLGQGPEFLTYFQNEAQLEKSRLLSDRFSAERPKGSFSTLEIQRTEQGDSAMYLCASSGTSGLQETQYFGPGTRLLVL.

CDR3 nucleotide sequence: TGTGCCAGCAGCACCCGACTAGCCTCCCAAGAGACCCAGTACTTC. This codes for CASSTRLASQETQYF. The chain has TRBV6-5 and TRBJ2-5; TRBD2 agrees at 7 bases. This CDR3 spans 15 amino acids. V lost 6 bases to trimming and J lost 1 base; unmatched junction nucleotides: 8. Germline-derived CDR1 and CDR2 are MNHEY and SVGAGI.

The chain links TRBV20-1 to TRBJ2-1, with D possibly being TRBD2 (6 bases). V was trimmed by 6 bases and J by 0 bases, leaving 12 bases between them. CDR1 and CDR2 (germline): DFQATT, SNEGSKA (reference sequence). CDR3 length: 14 residues. CDR3 protein: CSATSPSSYNEQFF. The CDR3, as DNA: TGCAGTGCAACTAGCCCTAGCTCCTACAATGAGCAGTTCTTC.

The chain combines TRBV12-3 or TRBV12-4 with TRBJ2-6; D gene unclear. V was shortened by 8 bases and J by 5 bases, with 16 bases between the two germline ends. The CDR3 is made up of 15 amino acids. CDR3 residues: CASQRGVDRANVLTF. The CDR3, as DNA: TGTGCCAGCCAGAGAGGTGTAGACAGGGCCAACGTCCTGACTTTC.

This clonotype was picked up a small number of times. The rearrangement uses TRBV30 and TRBJ2-7; 7 bases are shared with TRBD1. The CDR3 is made up of 13 amino acids. The V gene end was trimmed by 2 bases and the J gene end by 3 bases; junction bases not matched to a gene: 4. Germline V gene data show CDR1 as GTSNPN and CDR2 as SVGIG (reference sequence). This chain's CDR3 is CAWSRGQDYEQYF. CDR3 nucleotides: TGTGCCTGGAGTAGGGGGCAAGACTACGAGCAGTACTTC.

A few counts support this clonotype. V usage is TRBV12-3 or TRBV12-4 and J usage is TRBJ2-7; 9 bases are shared with TRBD2. The CDR3 length is 16 residues. The ends lost 6 bases at V and 0 bases at J; junction bases unmatched: 9. For the CDR3, the DNA is TGTGCCAGCAGCCAACGACTAGCGGCTAGCTCCTACGAGCAGTACTTC. Its translation: CASSQRLAASSYEQYF.

This clonotype was observed many times. This chain connects TRBV20-1 to TRBJ2-1, with TRBD2 matching 9 bases. Germline V gene sequence: CDR1 DFQATT, CDR2 SNEGSKA (reference sequence). The CDR3 has 14 residues. Germline trimming cut 5 bases from V and 5 bases from J; bases unmatched to any gene: 7. The CDR3 sequence is CSASTSGWNNEQFF. Written as DNA, the CDR3 is TGCAGTGCTTCGACTAGCGGTTGGAACAATGAGCAGTTCTTC.

V usage is TRBV20-1 and J usage is TRBJ2-3; 7 nucleotides align to TRBD2. The CDR3 extends over 15 amino acids. Germline lookup yields CDR1 DFQATT and CDR2 SNEGSKA (reference sequence). Unmatched junction bases numbered 11, after V lost 5 bases and J lost 3 bases. The CDR3 reads CSAGMGGIRTDTQYF. The CDR3 DNA reads as TGCAGTGCTGGAATGGGGGGGATAAGGACAGATACGCAGTATTTT.